Described below is a single T cell receptor (beta chain) sequence and its context. This clonotype appeared a few times. Its antigen target is currently unknown. The sample holds no much larger clone one base away, and base qualities are not on file. TCR repertoires of sorted CD4+ and CD8+ blood T cells from severe aplastic anemia patients and healthy subjects were deep-sequenced in the study. Ficoll-Paque density gradient centrifugation was used to isolate peripheral blood mononuclear cells. Before DNA extraction, CD4+ and CD8+ T cells were sorted by FACS or by magnetic beads. This entry belongs to a study of CD8+CD57+ T cells in acquired aplastic anemia (dated by TCRdb to the late 2010s). For context, the study as a whole: DNA extracted from sorted CD4+ and CD8+ cells had a mean of around 3 ug, with a range of roughly 0.18 to 27.4 ug. Healthy donor samples averaged approximately 10 million reads for CD4+ and fewer than 12 million for CD8+ cells.

Profiling of TCR beta VDJ combinations and CDR3 sequences used genomic DNA as the template. TCR repertoire sequencing was run on an Illumina HiSeq 2000. The source study handled its data this way. Repertoires were assessed using TRBV/TRBJ rearrangement plots, CDR3 size and DJ length profiles, and Simpson's diversity index. The immunodominant clone was defined as the most abundant DNA sequence in deep sequencing data. CDR3 amino acid sequences were screened for sharing across subjects and compared with published repertoires and the VDJdb database. TCRdb trimmed public reads at Q25 via fastp, called clones via MiXCR and kept in-frame beta chains. CDR3 protein sequences are deduplicated, and each keeps its most common genes and DNA. TCRdb, not the original authors, processed these V and J calls. This sample holds over 150,000 distinct CDR3 sequences; roughly 45% were observed only once. The ten largest clones add up to 1.1% of the sample.

Between the V and J ends, shortened by 4 bases and 0 bases respectively, the junction contains 17 bases. Spanning cysteine to phenylalanine, the CDR3 consists of 17 amino acids. CDR3 DNA is the only sequence kept; it has 51 bases, read in frame from the first base. Sequences SGHRS (CDR1) and YFSETQ (CDR2) are obtained from the germline V gene. Findings and caveats that apply to the study as a whole: Although 25 to 30 CD8+ CDR3 sequences were shared by patients and controls, these sequences appeared highly expressed in patients and within the immunodominant clones of patients. Patients and healthy controls showed no significant difference in CD8+ Simpson's diversity (P=0.060).

This TCR derives from a human donor in good health. Sequenced input: sorted CD4+, CD8+, or CD8+CD57+ T cells (not recorded which) from PBMCs. The rearrangement combines TRBV5-1 with TRBJ1-3, with a tentative D gene TRBD1 over 6 matching bases. The DNA sequence is as follows: TGCGCCAGCAGCGCATTACAGGGTTTCTTCTCTGGAAACACCATATATTTT. This sequence encodes CASSALQGFFSGNTIYF.